One and the same sample provided the 7 T cell receptor beta chains below, sequenced in a study of CD8+ T cells in alopecia areata. The treatment here: oral pan-JAK inhibitor, 5-10 mg twice daily. Sequencing templates came from extracted RNA that was reverse transcribed into cDNA. The protocol was immunoSEQ multiplex PCR, while the TCRdb copy is restricted to in-frame clones and leaves out a portion. The profile shows under 200,000 clones, around 71% of them singletons. Sequencing was performed on CD4+ T cells sorted from blood, taken at week 4, from a patient treated with tofacitinib. Source of these receptors: a human donor with alopecia areata.

This clone was seen a few times. Within the sample, other DNA sequences also encode this same CDR3. This rearrangement joins TRBV7-9 to TRBJ1-1; weak D call: TRBD1 (6 bases). The CDR3 has 15 residues. Germline CDR1 SEHNR, CDR2 FQNEAQ (reference sequence). Trimming shortened V by 4 bases and J by 1 base, and 13 bases separated the two germline ends. CDR3 DNA sequence: TGTGCCAGCAGCTCCCCGGACAGAGCGAACACTGAAGCTTTCTTT. This sequence encodes CASSSPDRANTEAFF.

DNA for the CDR3: TGCGCCAGCAGTTTCGGGACTAGCGGCTACAATGAGCAGTTCTTC. Translation: CASSFGTSGYNEQFF. The chain is built from TRBV5-1 and TRBJ2-1; 11 bases fit TRBD2. The germline V gene encodes CDR1 SGHRS and CDR2 YFSETQ. This CDR3 comprises 15 residues. V shed 5 bases, J shed 3 bases, and the junction held 4 bases outside the gene matches. Drawing the rest from reference TRBV5-1 and TRBJ2-1, the complete variable domain is KAGVTQTPRYLIKTRGQQVTLSCSPISGHRSVSWYQQTPGQGLQFLFEYFSETQRNKGNFPGRFSGRQFSNSRSEMNVSTLELGDSALYLCASSFGTSGYNEQFFGPGTRLTVL.

The chain is built from TRBV5-1 and TRBJ1-1; 9 bases line up with TRBD1. From germline, CDR1 is SGHRS and CDR2 YFSETQ. The V and J ends lost 4 bases and 5 bases, in that order; junction bases with no gene match: 9. The CDR3 length is 15 residues. Written as DNA, the CDR3 is TGCGCCAGCAGCGAACCGGGACAGGGAGAAACTGAAGCTTTCTTT. Translation gives CASSEPGQGETEAFF.

In this sample, this clone turned up a few times. The V gene is TRBV5-6, the J gene TRBJ2-7, with D perhaps given as TRBD1 or TRBD2 (5 bases each). Germline V CDR1 and CDR2: SGHDT, YYEEEE. The CDR3 is made up of 14 amino acids. V lost 1 base, J lost 2 bases, and 10 bases lay in between. The CDR3 region is CASSLPGPPYEQYF. CDR3 nucleotide sequence: TGTGCCAGCAGCTTGCCGGGGCCTCCCTACGAGCAGTACTTC.

The genes are TRBV2 and TRBJ2-5, with 10 bases that match TRBD2. V shed 6 bases and J 3 bases; nucleotides not matched to a gene: 10. The germline gives CDR1 SNHLY, CDR2 FYNNEI. The CDR3 length is 16 residues. The CDR3 here is CASSDPGLAEEETQYF. CDR3 bases: TGTGCCAGCAGCGACCCCGGACTAGCGGAAGAAGAGACCCAGTACTTC.

This chain connects TRBV29-1 to TRBJ2-3, with a possible D match to TRBD2 (5 bases). CDR1 SQVTM and CDR2 ANQGSEA come from the germline V gene. Trimming removed 1 base at V and 0 bases at J, with 14 bases between. The CDR3 sequence is 16 residues long. The DNA of the CDR3 is TGCAGCGTTGAAGGGGGAAAGGACTGGAGCACAGATACGCAGTATTTT. Protein product: CSVEGGKDWSTDTQYF.

About this clone itself: A much larger clone lies a single base off, so this may be a read error. V usage is TRBV7-6 and J usage is TRBJ2-7; the match to TRBD1 covers 11 bases. J lost 3 bases, V lost 5 bases, and 3 bases had no gene match. This CDR3 comprises 14 residues. Germline V gene lookup returns CDR1 SGHVS and CDR2 FNYEAQ. CDR3 bases: TGTGCCAGCAGCCGAGGGACAGGGGGCTACGAGCAGTACTTC. This codes for CASSRGTGGYEQYF.